This TCR beta chain was sequenced during a study of cytomegalovirus exposure and HLA in healthy donors. Study-wide points: Later on, a genetic analysis was performed. It linked a missense variant in DCLRE1C with V- and J-gene trimming of TCR beta. An analysis that came later showed most CMV-associated TCR beta chains appearing HLA-restricted. In an earlier analysis, about 87% or about 30%: the productive usage of most TCR beta V segments. A likely sequencing artifact accounted for one observed cluster of highly shared sequence variants.

A multiplex PCR was run with 60 Vbeta primers and 13 Jbeta primers. Libraries were prepared by immunoSEQ multiplex PCR; TCRdb keeps only in-frame clonotypes and omits some of them. Here the sample spans approximately 170,000 clones, approximately 88% being singletons. About this clone itself: Its cognate antigen is unknown.

Germline CDR1 reads SNHLY; CDR2 reads FYNNEI. The CDR3 loop spans 11 amino acids. Trimming shortened V by 6 bases and J by 9 bases, and 12 bases separated the two germline ends. This clonotype originated in a boy younger than 10 in good health and CMV-seronegative. The chain links TRBV2 to TRBJ2-7; no definite D call. Sequencing input: PBMCs. The CDR3 DNA reads as TGTGCCAGCAGGGGCCCGTTCTGGCAGTACTTC. Translating gives CASRGPFWQYF.